The 32 T cell receptor beta chains presented below share a single source sample, sequenced in a study of OX40 agonist ivuxolimab in advanced cancers. Assay used: immunoSEQ multiplex PCR; TCRdb lists only in-frame clones, some missing. This sample has 25,000 to 35,000 clones; about four fifths occur once, and the top ten carry 12%. The material was CD4+ or CD8+ T cells sorted from blood, obtained in a trial of the OX40 agonist ivuxolimab. Source of these receptors: an adult with an advanced solid tumor such as melanoma, head and neck, liver or kidney cancer.

V gene TRBV4-3 combines with J gene TRBJ2-3, with TRBD2 matching over 9 bases. From germline, CDR1 is LGHNA and CDR2 YSLEER. This CDR3 is 17 amino acids long. V trimming: 3 bases; J trimming: 2 bases; junction bases outside the gene matches: 9. In DNA, the CDR3 is TGCGCCAGCAGCCAGGGCATAGCGGGGGAGTCCACAGATACGCAGTATTTT. This codes for CASSQGIAGESTDTQYF.

The chain carries TRBV11-1 and TRBJ1-5, with D tentatively TRBD1 (6 bases). Germline V gives CDR1 SGHAT, CDR2 FQDESV (reference sequence). The length of the CDR3 is 14 residues. Deletions cut 1 base from V and 6 bases from J, with 10 bases between. This CDR3 reads CASSLGGGLQPQHF. CDR3 nucleotides: TGTGCCAGCAGCTTAGGCGGGGGCCTTCAGCCCCAGCATTTT.

The chain links TRBV7-6 to TRBJ2-2; D perhaps matches TRBD2 (7 bases). The ends were cut back, 7 bases at V and 3 bases at J, with 15 bases in the middle. This CDR3 is 15 amino acids long. Looked up from germline, CDR1 is SGHVS and CDR2 is FNYEAQ. CDR3 sequence: CASTPGAGDTGELFF. The CDR3 nucleotides are TGTGCCAGCACCCCAGGGGCGGGAGACACCGGGGAGCTGTTTTTT.

This clone was seen a single time. The V call is TRBV4-3, the J call TRBJ2-3; D possibly corresponds to TRBD2 (6 bases). Trimming shortened V by 2 bases and J by 0 bases, and 9 bases separated the two germline ends. Germline lookup yields CDR1 LGHNA and CDR2 YSLEER. The CDR3 loop spans 15 amino acids. The CDR3 sequence is CASSQFGLSTDTQYF. CDR3 nucleotide sequence: TGCGCCAGCAGCCAATTTGGACTAAGCACAGATACGCAGTATTTT.

The chain employs TRBV7-9 and TRBJ1-1; D unclear. Per germline, CDR1 SEHNR and CDR2 FQNEAQ (reference sequence). This CDR3 is built from 14 residues. Between the trimmed V and J ends, which lost 2 bases and 0 bases, there was a span of 7 bases. The CDR3 DNA reads as TGTGCCAGCAGCTTACTGGATATGAACACTGAAGCTTTCTTT. Protein sequence: CASSLLDMNTEAFF. The full variable domain, rest sourced from reference TRBV7-9 and TRBJ1-1, is DTGVSQNPRHKITKRGQNVTFRCDPISEHNRLYWYRQTLGQGPEFLTYFQNEAQLEKSRLLSDRFSAERPKGSFSTLEIQRTEQGDSAMYLCASSLLDMNTEAFFGQGTRLTVV.

The chain combines TRBV27 with TRBJ1-1; 10 nucleotides match TRBD1. J gave up 3 bases and V 4 bases, and 5 bases lay outside the gene matches. The V gene's germline CDR1 is MNHEY and CDR2 SMNVEV (reference sequence). The CDR3 is 15 amino acids. The CDR3 loop reads CASSWRQGAYTEAFF. CDR3 nucleotides: TGTGCCAGCAGTTGGCGACAGGGGGCTTACACTGAAGCTTTCTTT.

The chain couples TRBV19 to TRBJ2-4; TRBD1 might be the D (5 bases). V was shortened by 2 bases and J by 6 bases, with 5 bases between the two germline ends. This CDR3 has 12 amino acids. CDR1 is LNHDA, CDR2 SQIVND, per germline (reference sequence). This chain's CDR3 is CASSIQGNIQYF. CDR3 sequence (DNA): TGTGCCAGTAGTATACAGGGAAACATTCAGTACTTC.

The gene calls are TRBV9 and TRBJ2-1; TRBD2 matches at 9 bases. V shed 3 bases, J shed 8 bases, and the junction held 12 bases outside the gene matches. CDR3 length: 16 residues. Germline CDR1 is SGDLS and CDR2 is YYNGEE. CDR3 sequence reads: CASSGGGGDPRDEQFF. The CDR3 DNA reads as TGTGCCAGCAGCGGAGGCGGGGGGGACCCTAGGGATGAGCAGTTCTTC.

This sequence joins TRBV28 and TRBJ1-1; TRBD1 matches at 7 bases. Germline-derived CDR1 and CDR2 are MDHEN and SYDVKM. The CDR3 runs to 15 residues. The V segment lost 6 bases and the J segment 0 bases; nucleotides outside the gene matches: 7. CDR3 loop: CASSTGQSMNTEAFF. The CDR3 nucleotides read TGTGCCAGCAGCACGGGACAGAGCATGAACACTGAAGCTTTCTTT.

The chain employs TRBV30 and TRBJ1-1; 7 bases are shared with TRBD1. Germline values: CDR1 GTSNPN, CDR2 SVGIG (reference sequence). J was trimmed by 1 base and V by 0 bases; bases with no gene match: 5. This CDR3 has 15 residues. CDR3 nucleotide sequence: TGTGCCTGGAGTGTTTCACCAGGGGGGAACACTGAAGCTTTCTTT. Translated, it gives CAWSVSPGGNTEAFF.

The chain uses TRBV6-5 and TRBJ2-7; D call uncertain. The V gene's germline CDR1 is MNHEY and CDR2 SVGAGI. CDR3 size: 14 residues. Trimming removed 0 bases from V and 3 bases from J, with 9 bases in between. DNA for the CDR3: TGTGCCAGCAGTTACTCGATGGCCTACTACGAGCAGTACTTC. This encodes CASSYSMAYYEQYF.

This chain uses TRBV5-1 with TRBJ1-1, with a possible D match to TRBD1 (6 bases). V dropped 2 bases and J dropped 0 bases, with 11 bases sitting between them. Germline CDR1 and CDR2: SGHRS and YFSETQ. This CDR3 has 15 residues. The CDR3 here is CASSFTGHMNTEAFF. DNA for the CDR3: TGCGCCAGCAGCTTCACAGGGCACATGAACACTGAAGCTTTCTTT.

The V and J genes are TRBV30 and TRBJ2-5; D is uncertain. This CDR3 contains 10 residues. Germline lookup yields CDR1 GTSNPN and CDR2 SVGIG (reference sequence). The V end was cut by 1 base, the J end by 7 bases, with 4 bases between. CDR3 DNA: TGTGCCTGGAGTGCGGGGACCCAGTACTTC. As protein: CAWSAGTQYF.

This clone showed up just a few times. V and J are TRBV30 and TRBJ1-1, with 8 positions matching TRBD1. Germline CDR1 is GTSNPN and CDR2 is SVGIG (reference sequence). This CDR3 spans 16 amino acids. V trimming: 3 bases; J trimming: 1 base; junction bases outside the gene matches: 10. The CDR3 DNA is TGTGCCTGGAGCGCACCTGACAGGGGCCAGAACACTGAAGCTTTCTTT. This codes for CAWSAPDRGQNTEAFF.

Turning to this clone: At the DNA level, this CDR3 is encoded by other sequences in the same sample as well. The gene calls are TRBV5-6 and TRBJ2-6; D gene uncertain. The CDR3 loop spans 14 amino acids. Germline lookup yields CDR1 SGHDT and CDR2 YYEEEE. V lost 0 bases to trimming and J lost 2 bases, with 3 bases between them. The CDR3 is CASSLGTGANVLTF. The CDR3 bases are TGTGCCAGCAGCTTGGGGACTGGGGCCAACGTCCTGACTTTC.

The chain employs TRBV29-1 and TRBJ2-2; TRBD2 matches at 10 bases. In germline, CDR1 is SQVTM, CDR2 ANQGSEA. CDR3 length equals 15 residues. V lost 3 bases and J lost 4; bases outside the gene matches: 5. The CDR3: CSVDLAGGRTGELFF. CDR3 nucleotides: TGCAGCGTTGATTTAGCGGGGGGCCGCACCGGGGAGCTGTTTTTT.

The chain couples TRBV5-6 to TRBJ2-7; 10 bases line up with TRBD1. The J segment lost 7 bases and the V segment lost 0 bases, leaving 4 bases of the junction unmatched. This CDR3 has 14 residues. Germline-derived CDR1 and CDR2 are SGHDT and YYEEEE. The CDR3 nucleotides are TGTGCCAGCAGCTTGGGACAGGGGGCTTGGGAGCAGTACTTC. This encodes CASSLGQGAWEQYF.

This clone was detected only a few times. The gene calls are TRBV9 and TRBJ2-2, with D possibly being TRBD1 (6 bases). The V gene's germline CDR1 is SGDLS and CDR2 YYNGEE. Trimming shortened V by 3 bases and J by 9 bases, and 15 bases separated the two germline ends. CDR3 length: 14 amino acids. CDR3 coding DNA: TGTGCCAGCAGCGACCCTAACAGGGTCTGGGAGCTGTTTTTT. Its translation: CASSDPNRVWELFF.

This chain connects TRBV19 to TRBJ1-2; 11 bases map to TRBD1. There are 15 residues in the CDR3. Per the germline V gene, CDR1 is LNHDA and CDR2 is SQIVND (reference sequence). V shed 5 bases and J 3 bases; nucleotides not matched to a gene: 5. CDR3 protein: CASSGRDRGDYGYTF. The CDR3 DNA is TGTGCCAGTAGTGGCCGGGACAGGGGGGACTATGGCTACACCTTC.

The gene calls are TRBV5-1 and TRBJ2-1; D is unresolved. Deletions cut 3 bases from V and 6 bases from J, with 19 bases between. The germline gives CDR1 SGHRS, CDR2 YFSETQ. CDR3 length equals 16 residues. CDR3 sequence: CASSYDRTWGSNEQFF. Here the CDR3 DNA reads TGCGCCAGCAGCTATGACCGGACCTGGGGTAGCAATGAGCAGTTCTTC. Full variable domain (remainder filled in from reference TRBV5-1 and TRBJ2-1): KAGVTQTPRYLIKTRGQQVTLSCSPISGHRSVSWYQQTPGQGLQFLFEYFSETQRNKGNFPGRFSGRQFSNSRSEMNVSTLELGDSALYLCASSYDRTWGSNEQFFGPGTRLTVL.

The chain combines TRBV4-2 with TRBJ2-5; 9 bases line up with TRBD2. The CDR3 length is 16 residues. Trimming cost V 4 bases and J 2 bases; bases outside gene matches: 8. CDR1 LGHNA and CDR2 YNFKEQ come from the germline V gene. As DNA, the CDR3 is TGTGCCAGCAGCCCCTCGGGACTAGCCAGGCAAGAGACCCAGTACTTC. Its protein is CASSPSGLARQETQYF.

The chain employs TRBV2 and TRBJ1-1; tentative D call: TRBD1 (6 bases). Trimming took off 6 bases at V and 0 bases at J, with 11 bases between the two ends. The CDR3 length is 14 residues. Germline CDR1 reads SNHLY; CDR2 reads FYNNEI. CDR3 in DNA: TGTGCCAGCAGCTGGGGGCGTATGAACACTGAAGCTTTCTTT. Its translation: CASSWGRMNTEAFF.

This rearrangement joins TRBV19 to TRBJ2-7; 8 bases match TRBD1. CDR1 and CDR2 (germline): LNHDA, SQIVND (reference sequence). The CDR3 is 16 residues long. Trimming removed 3 bases from V and 0 bases from J; junction bases left unmatched: 7. DNA of the CDR3: TGTGCCAGTAGTATTGGGGGACAGGCTTTCTCCTACGAGCAGTACTTC. It is translated as CASSIGGQAFSYEQYF.

The chain couples TRBV9 to TRBJ2-3; D remains unclear. Germline V gives CDR1 SGDLS, CDR2 YYNGEE. Trimming took 0 bases from V and 1 from J, leaving 6 bases between them. The CDR3 is 14 amino acids. The CDR3 is CASSVVWGTDTQYF. The CDR3, as DNA: TGTGCCAGCAGCGTAGTCTGGGGCACAGATACGCAGTATTTT.

The V call is TRBV6-5, the J call TRBJ2-7, with TRBD2 matching over 10 bases. Germline CDR1 and CDR2: MNHEY and SVGAGI. The CDR3 covers 15 residues. Unmatched junction bases numbered 10, after V lost 6 bases and J lost 5 bases. CDR3 sequence reads: CASRQLAGSEDEQYF. The CDR3 region has the DNA TGTGCCAGCAGACAACTAGCGGGGTCGGAGGACGAGCAGTACTTC.

A few counts support this clone. This chain links TRBV15 with TRBJ1-5; D not certain. CDR1 and CDR2 (germline): LNHNV, YYDKDF (reference sequence). This CDR3 comprises 14 residues. With 0 bases removed from V and 5 bases from J, the gap between germline ends came to 8 bases. This chain's CDR3 is CATSRENPYQPQHF. In nucleotides, the CDR3 is TGTGCCACCAGCAGAGAAAATCCCTATCAGCCCCAGCATTTT.

The chain has TRBV30 and TRBJ2-7; D remains ambiguous. The CDR3 has 11 residues. The germline V gene encodes CDR1 GTSNPN and CDR2 SVGIG (reference sequence). Trimming left V 3 bases short and J 5 bases short, with 8 bases between. In nucleotides, the CDR3 is TGTGCCTGGAGCGCAGTCGACGAGCAGTACTTC. Protein: CAWSAVDEQYF. Filled out from reference TRBV30 and TRBJ2-7, the complete variable domain reads SQTIHQWPATLVQPVGSPLSLECTVEGTSNPNLYWYRQAAGRGLQLLFYSVGIGQISSEVPQNLSASRPQDRQFILSSKKLLLSDSGFYLCAWSAVDEQYFGPGTRLTVT.

This chain links TRBV6-1 with TRBJ2-7, with 9 positions matching TRBD2. This CDR3 comprises 15 residues. Germline trimming cut 0 bases from V and 0 bases from J; bases unmatched to any gene: 0. Germline V gene lookup returns CDR1 MNHNS and CDR2 SASEGT. The CDR3 bases are TGTGCCAGCAGTGAAGCTAGCGGGAGCTCCTACGAGCAGTACTTC. Translating it yields CASSEASGSSYEQYF.

V usage is TRBV4-1 and J usage is TRBJ2-3; 14 nucleotides agree with TRBD2. The J segment lost 3 bases and the V segment lost 4 bases, leaving 6 bases of the junction unmatched. Germline V CDR1 and CDR2: MGHRA, YSYEKL. CDR3 length equals 17 residues. In DNA, the CDR3 is TGCGCCAGCAGCCCCTTGACTAGCGGGGGGGCAACAGATACGCAGTATTTT. Translating gives CASSPLTSGGATDTQYF.

This clone has a single count. The chain joins TRBV9 to TRBJ2-2; 7 bases line up with TRBD2. Germline loops: CDR1 SGDLS, CDR2 YYNGEE. The J segment lost 0 bases and the V segment lost 0 bases, leaving 5 bases of the junction unmatched. The length of the CDR3 is 17 residues. CDR3 in DNA: TGTGCCAGCAGCGTAGAGGCTAGCGGAGCGAACACCGGGGAGCTGTTTTTT. This encodes CASSVEASGANTGELFF.

The rearrangement uses TRBV4-1 and TRBJ2-3; TRBD2 matches at 9 bases. The V gene end was trimmed by 4 bases and the J gene end by 5 bases; junction bases not matched to a gene: 10. The CDR3 runs to 16 residues. CDR1 is MGHRA, CDR2 YSYEKL, per germline. The CDR3 sequence: CASSPGGRGGLDTQYF. CDR3 sequence (DNA): TGCGCCAGCAGCCCCGGAGGGCGGGGGGGCCTAGATACGCAGTATTTT.

CDR3 residues: CASSWIGENNEQFF. Here the CDR3 DNA reads TGCGCCAGCAGCTGGATCGGAGAGAACAATGAGCAGTTCTTC. The chain is built from TRBV5-1 and TRBJ2-1; D remains ambiguous. This CDR3 is built from 14 residues. Trimming pared 3 bases from V and 5 bases from J, leaving 12 bases between. CDR1 is SGHRS, CDR2 YFSETQ, per germline.